A single T cell receptor (beta chain) is shown here with its context. Its antigen is unidentified. This sample was included in a study of CD8+ T cells in alopecia areata. Notes on the study in general: While patients received tofacitinib, many expanded lesional clones remained present in scalp and blood. Scalp clonality dropped significantly under tofacitinib, as did expanded CD8+ top-100 clones.

Once RNA had been extracted, it was reverse transcribed into cDNA to act as the sequencing template. The assay was immunoSEQ multiplex PCR, and TCRdb's table has in-frame clones only and misses some. The sample records roughly 280,000 clones, 60% being singletons. V shed 1 base and J 6 bases; nucleotides not matched to a gene: 3. This CDR3 is 13 amino acids long. Germline values: CDR1 GTSNPN, CDR2 SVGIG (reference sequence). The sample's treatment: oral pan-JAK inhibitor, 5-10 mg twice daily. The sample here was CD4+ T cells sorted from blood, taken between weeks 51 and 52, from a patient treated with tofacitinib. The receptor comes from a human donor with alopecia areata. The chain combines TRBV30 with TRBJ1-5; TRBD1 agrees at 7 bases. The CDR3 DNA is TGTGCCTGGAGTGACAGGGGCGCTCAGCCCCAGCATTTT. This encodes CAWSDRGAQPQHF.